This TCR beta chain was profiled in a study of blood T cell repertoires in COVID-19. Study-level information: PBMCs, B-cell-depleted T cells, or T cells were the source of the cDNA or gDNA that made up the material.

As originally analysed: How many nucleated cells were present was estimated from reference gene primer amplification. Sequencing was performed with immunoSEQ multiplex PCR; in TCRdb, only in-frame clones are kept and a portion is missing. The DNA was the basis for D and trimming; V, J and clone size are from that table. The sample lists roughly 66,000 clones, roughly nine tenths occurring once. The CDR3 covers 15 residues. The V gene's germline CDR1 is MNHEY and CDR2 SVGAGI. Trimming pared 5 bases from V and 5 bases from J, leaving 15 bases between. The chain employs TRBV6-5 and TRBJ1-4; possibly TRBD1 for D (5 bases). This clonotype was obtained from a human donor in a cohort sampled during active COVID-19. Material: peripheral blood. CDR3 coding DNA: TGTGCCAGCAGTCCTACGCCGACAGAAAATGAAAAACTGTTTTTT. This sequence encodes CASSPTPTENEKLFF.